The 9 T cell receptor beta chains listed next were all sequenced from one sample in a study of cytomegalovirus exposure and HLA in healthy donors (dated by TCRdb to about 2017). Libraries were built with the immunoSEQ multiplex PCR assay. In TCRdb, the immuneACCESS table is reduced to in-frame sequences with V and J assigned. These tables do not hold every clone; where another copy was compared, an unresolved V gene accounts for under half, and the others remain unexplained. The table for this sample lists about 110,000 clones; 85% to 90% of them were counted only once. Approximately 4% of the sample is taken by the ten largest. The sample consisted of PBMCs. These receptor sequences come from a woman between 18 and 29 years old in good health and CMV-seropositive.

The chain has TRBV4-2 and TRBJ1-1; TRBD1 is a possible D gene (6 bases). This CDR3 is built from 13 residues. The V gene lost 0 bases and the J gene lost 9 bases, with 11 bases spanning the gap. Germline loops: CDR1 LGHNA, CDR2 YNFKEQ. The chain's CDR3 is CASSQDDRTQAFF. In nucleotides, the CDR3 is TGTGCCAGCAGCCAAGACGACAGGACCCAAGCTTTCTTT.

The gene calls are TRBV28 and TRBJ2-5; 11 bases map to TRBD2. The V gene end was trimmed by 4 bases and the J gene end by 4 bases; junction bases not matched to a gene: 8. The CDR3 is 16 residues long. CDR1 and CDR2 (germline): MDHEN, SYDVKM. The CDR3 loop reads CASSSRTSGPIETQYF. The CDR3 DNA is TGTGCCAGCAGTTCACGGACTAGCGGGCCCATAGAGACCCAGTACTTC. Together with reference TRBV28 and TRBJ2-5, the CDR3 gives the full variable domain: DVKVTQSSRYLVKRTGEKVFLECVQDMDHENMFWYRQDPGLGLRLIYFSYDVKMKEKGDIPEGYSVSREKKERFSLILESASTNQTSMYLCASSSRTSGPIETQYFGPGTRLLVL.

As DNA, the CDR3 is TGTGCCAGCAGCCCCCGTGGAGGGTTGAAGGCTGAAGCTTTCTTT. This codes for CASSPRGGLKAEAFF. This chain connects TRBV7-9 to TRBJ1-1, with no clear D. This CDR3 contains 15 residues. Germline CDR1 reads SEHNR; CDR2 reads FQNEAQ (reference sequence). Trimming cost V 5 bases and J 6 bases, with 19 bases left between them.

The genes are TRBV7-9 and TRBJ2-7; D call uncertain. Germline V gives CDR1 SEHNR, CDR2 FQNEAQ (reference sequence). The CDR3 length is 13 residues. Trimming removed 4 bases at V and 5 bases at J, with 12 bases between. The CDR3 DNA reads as TGTGCCAGCAGCTGGGTCGGAGCTGACGAGCAGTACTTC. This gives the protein CASSWVGADEQYF. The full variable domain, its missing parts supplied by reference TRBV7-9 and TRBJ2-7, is DTGVSQNPRHKITKRGQNVTFRCDPISEHNRLYWYRQTLGQGPEFLTYFQNEAQLEKSRLLSDRFSAERPKGSFSTLEIQRTEQGDSAMYLCASSWVGADEQYFGPGTRLTVT.

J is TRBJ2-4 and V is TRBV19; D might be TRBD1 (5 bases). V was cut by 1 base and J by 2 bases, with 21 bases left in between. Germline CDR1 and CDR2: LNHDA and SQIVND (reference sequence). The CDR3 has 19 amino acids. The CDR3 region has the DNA TGTGCCAGTAGTATAGTAGGTCAGGGAAGGAATGGGTCCAAAAACATTCAGTACTTC. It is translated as CASSIVGQGRNGSKNIQYF.

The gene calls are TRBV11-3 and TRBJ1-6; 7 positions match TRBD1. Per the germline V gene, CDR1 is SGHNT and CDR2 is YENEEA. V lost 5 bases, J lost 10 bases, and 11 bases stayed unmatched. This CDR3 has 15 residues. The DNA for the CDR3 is TGTGCCAGCAGCCGAGCAAGGGGGCCCGAGTCACCCCTCCACTTT. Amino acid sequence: CASSRARGPESPLHF. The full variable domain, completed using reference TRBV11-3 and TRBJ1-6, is EAGVVQSPRYKIIEKKQPVAFWCNPISGHNTLYWYLQNLGQGPELLIRYENEEAVDDSQLPKDRFSAERLKGVDSTLKIQPAELGDSAVYLCASSRARGPESPLHFGNGTRLTVT.

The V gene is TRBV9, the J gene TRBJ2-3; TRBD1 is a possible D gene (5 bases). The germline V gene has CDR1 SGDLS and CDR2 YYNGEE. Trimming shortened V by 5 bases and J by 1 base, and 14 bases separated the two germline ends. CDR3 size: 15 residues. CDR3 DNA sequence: TGTGCCAGCAGTCATGGGGCAGGTGGCACAGATACGCAGTATTTT. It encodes CASSHGAGGTDTQYF. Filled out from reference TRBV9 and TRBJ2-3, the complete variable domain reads DSGVTQTPKHLITATGQRVTLRCSPRSGDLSVYWYQQSLDQGLQFLIQYYNGEERAKGNILERFSAQQFPDLHSELNLSSLELGDSALYFCASSHGAGGTDTQYFGPGTRLTVL.

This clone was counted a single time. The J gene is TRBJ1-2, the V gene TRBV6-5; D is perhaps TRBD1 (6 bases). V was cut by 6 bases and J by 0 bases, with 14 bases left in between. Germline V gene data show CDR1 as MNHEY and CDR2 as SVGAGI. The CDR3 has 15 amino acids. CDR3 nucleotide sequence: TGTGCCAGCAGCCCCCAGGGGCGGACTAACTATGGCTACACCTTC. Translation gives CASSPQGRTNYGYTF.

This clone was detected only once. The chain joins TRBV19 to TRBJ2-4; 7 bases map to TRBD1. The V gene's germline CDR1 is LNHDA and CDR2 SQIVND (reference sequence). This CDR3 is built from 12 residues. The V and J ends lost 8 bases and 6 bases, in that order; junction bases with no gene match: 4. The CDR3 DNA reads TGTGCCAGTTCGAGGGACAGAAACATTCAGTACTTC. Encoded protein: CASSRDRNIQYF.